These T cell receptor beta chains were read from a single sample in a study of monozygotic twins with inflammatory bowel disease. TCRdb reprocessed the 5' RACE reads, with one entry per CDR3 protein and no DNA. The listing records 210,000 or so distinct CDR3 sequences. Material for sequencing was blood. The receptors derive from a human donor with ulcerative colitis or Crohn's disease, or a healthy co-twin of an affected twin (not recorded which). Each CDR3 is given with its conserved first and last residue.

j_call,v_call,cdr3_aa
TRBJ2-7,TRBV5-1,CASSLDRGSIYEQYF
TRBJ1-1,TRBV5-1,CAGSLGGTTEAFF
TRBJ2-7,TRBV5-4,CASSLGTSGGLSSYEQYF
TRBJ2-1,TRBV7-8,CASSLPRGGYNEQFF
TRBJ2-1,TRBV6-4,CASSDDSGAGYNEQFF
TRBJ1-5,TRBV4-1,CASSQSPHSGNNQPQHF
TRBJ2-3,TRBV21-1,CASSPPRRGTDTQYF
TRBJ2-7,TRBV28,CASRETSSYEQYF
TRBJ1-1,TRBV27,CASSSPTGLNTEAFF
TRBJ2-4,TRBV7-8,CASSSEIQGNIQYF
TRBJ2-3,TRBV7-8,CASSAAPMRGRGTDTQYF
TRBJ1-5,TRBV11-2,CASSEGSTPSNQPQHF
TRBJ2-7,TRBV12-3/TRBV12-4,CASSSSQTSYEQYF
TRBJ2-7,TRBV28,CASLPPAGGTYEQYF
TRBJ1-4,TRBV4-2,CASSQDPLGENEKLFF
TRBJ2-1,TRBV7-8,CASTGTSSEQFF
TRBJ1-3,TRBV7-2,CASSLVPPPMQGTIYF
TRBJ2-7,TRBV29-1,CSVEGTGESYEQYF
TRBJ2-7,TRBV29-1,CSVGGAYEQYF
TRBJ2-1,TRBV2,CASSKSGGLSSYNEQFF
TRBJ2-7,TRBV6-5,CASSYSSSATYEQYF
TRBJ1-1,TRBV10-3,CAISESSYGMNTEAFF
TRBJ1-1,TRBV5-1,CASRDRGLNTEAFF
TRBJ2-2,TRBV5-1,CASSPGTGYTGELFF
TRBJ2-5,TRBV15,CATSSTSGKETQYF
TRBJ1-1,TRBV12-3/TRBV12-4,CASSPYGGTEAFF
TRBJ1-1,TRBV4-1,CASSQDLIAEAFF
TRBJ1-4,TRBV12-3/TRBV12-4,CASIESPRGGKLFF
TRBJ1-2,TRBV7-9,CASTLISTDNYGYTF
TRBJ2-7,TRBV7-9,CASSFSGSYEQYF
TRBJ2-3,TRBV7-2,CASSLGLARGDTQYF
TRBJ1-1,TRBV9,CASSLREGRMPFF
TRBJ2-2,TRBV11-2,CASSLRSTGELFF
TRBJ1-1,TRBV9,CASSVQGEGTEAFF
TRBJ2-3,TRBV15,CATSSWQGSDTQYF
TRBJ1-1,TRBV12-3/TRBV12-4,CASSLGQGEAFF